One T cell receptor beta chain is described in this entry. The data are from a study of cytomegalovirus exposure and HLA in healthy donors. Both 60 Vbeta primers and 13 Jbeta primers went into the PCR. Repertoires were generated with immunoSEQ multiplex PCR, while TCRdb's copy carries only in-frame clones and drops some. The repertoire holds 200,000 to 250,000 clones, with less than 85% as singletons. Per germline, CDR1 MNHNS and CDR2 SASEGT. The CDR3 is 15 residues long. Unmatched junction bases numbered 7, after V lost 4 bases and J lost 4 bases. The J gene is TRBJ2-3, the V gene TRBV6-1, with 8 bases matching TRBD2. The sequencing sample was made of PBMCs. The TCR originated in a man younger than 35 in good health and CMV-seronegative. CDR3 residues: CASSVELAEADTQYF. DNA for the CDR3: TGTGCCAGCAGTGTGGAACTAGCGGAGGCAGATACGCAGTATTTT.